The sequence of this TCR beta chain was determined in a study of CD8+CD57+ T cells in acquired aplastic anemia. The table lists this clonotype with a few counts. Genomic DNA, serving as template, underwent TCR beta VDJ and CDR3 profiling. TCRdb re-analysed the reads in MiXCR, keeping a single row per CDR3 protein. This sample carries about 210,000 distinct CDR3 sequences, around 63% of them seen once, and the ten largest clones take approximately 30%. The source material was sorted CD4+, CD8+, or CD8+CD57+ T cells (not recorded which) from PBMCs. The sequence derives from a human donor in good health.

In DNA, the CDR3 is TGTGCCAGTAGTATCACAGATACGCAGTATTTT. Encoded protein: CASSITDTQYF. The chain uses TRBV19 and TRBJ2-3; no reliable D call. Per the germline V gene, CDR1 is LNHDA and CDR2 is SQIVND (reference sequence). Trimming stripped 3 bases from V and 2 bases from J, with 0 bases between. The CDR3 is 11 amino acids.